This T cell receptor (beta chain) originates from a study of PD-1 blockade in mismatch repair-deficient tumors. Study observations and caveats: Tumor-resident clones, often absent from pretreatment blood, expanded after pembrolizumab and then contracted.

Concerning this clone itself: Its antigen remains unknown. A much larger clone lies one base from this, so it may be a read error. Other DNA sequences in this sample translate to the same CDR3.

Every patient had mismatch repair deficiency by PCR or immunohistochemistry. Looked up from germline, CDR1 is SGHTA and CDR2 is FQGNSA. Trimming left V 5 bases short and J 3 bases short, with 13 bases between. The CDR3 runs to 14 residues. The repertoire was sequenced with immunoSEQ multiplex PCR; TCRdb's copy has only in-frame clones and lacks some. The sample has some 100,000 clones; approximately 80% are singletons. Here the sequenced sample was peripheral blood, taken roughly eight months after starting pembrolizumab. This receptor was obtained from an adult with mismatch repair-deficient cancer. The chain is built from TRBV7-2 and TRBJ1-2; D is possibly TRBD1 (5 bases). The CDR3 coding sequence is TGTGCCAGCAGCCTCACAGGATATGACTATGGCTACACCTTC. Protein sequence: CASSLTGYDYGYTF.